Sequencing of this TCR beta chain was carried out in a study of T cell clonality in common variable immunodeficiency. Equal genomic DNA amounts from CVID and control samples were sequenced. Data came from immunoSEQ multiplex PCR; TCRdb stores just in-frame clones and leaves some out. The sample is made up of 45,000 to 65,000 clones, none counted only once. Germline lookup yields CDR1 SGHVS and CDR2 FQNEAQ. Between the trimmed V and J ends, which lost 2 bases and 7 bases, there was a span of 15 bases. There are 15 residues in the CDR3. Study observations and caveats: Compared with controls, CVID subjects had fewer shared TCRbeta clones. Common variable immunodeficiency TCR beta sequences reportedly had fewer deletions and N-nucleotide insertions. Repertoire-complication correlations in CVID were limited by patient heterogeneity.

Many counts were recorded for this clone. No antigen is known for it. The read terminates 3 residues before the CDR3 end, so the remaining end is supplied by the germline J gene. Other DNA sequences in this sample translate to the same CDR3. This sequence was found in a person between 18 and 70 years old in good health. The chain carries TRBV7-8 and TRBJ1-5, with D possibly being TRBD1 (5 bases). What was sequenced was peripheral blood mononuclear cells. The sequenced CDR3 bases are TGTGCCAGCAGCTTACGGGAGGGGCAGGGCCAGCCC. Protein: CASSLREGQGQP. The whole CDR3 reads CASSLREGQGQPQHF.